This T cell receptor beta chain was identified in a study of OX40 agonist ivuxolimab in advanced cancers. Across the study: Aged roughly 23 to 79 with a mean of 60 years, they were approximately 80% male. Checkpoint inhibitors had been given previously to about 40% of patients. Study findings and constraints: Researchers did not determine the expanded peripheral T cells' antigen specificity. Among patients with partial responses at 0.1-3.0 mg/kg, clonal expansion was among the lowest.

The CDR3 runs to 14 residues. The germline V and J ends were trimmed by 6 bases and 1 base, with 12 bases remaining between them. Germline CDR1 and CDR2: SNHLY and FYNNEI. Only one count was recorded for this clone. Its specificity is not known. The table came from immunoSEQ multiplex PCR; TCRdb's copy has only in-frame clones and leaves some out. The table shows approximately 97,000 clones, with roughly nine tenths occurring only once. The chain is built from TRBV2 and TRBJ1-1; D is undetermined. The receptor was derived from an adult with an advanced solid tumor such as melanoma, head and neck, liver or kidney cancer. This material consisted of CD4+ or CD8+ T cells sorted from blood, taken in a trial of the OX40 agonist ivuxolimab. This CDR3 is CASRWEARNTEAFF. In nucleotides, the CDR3 is TGTGCCAGCAGATGGGAGGCGCGGAACACTGAAGCTTTCTTT.